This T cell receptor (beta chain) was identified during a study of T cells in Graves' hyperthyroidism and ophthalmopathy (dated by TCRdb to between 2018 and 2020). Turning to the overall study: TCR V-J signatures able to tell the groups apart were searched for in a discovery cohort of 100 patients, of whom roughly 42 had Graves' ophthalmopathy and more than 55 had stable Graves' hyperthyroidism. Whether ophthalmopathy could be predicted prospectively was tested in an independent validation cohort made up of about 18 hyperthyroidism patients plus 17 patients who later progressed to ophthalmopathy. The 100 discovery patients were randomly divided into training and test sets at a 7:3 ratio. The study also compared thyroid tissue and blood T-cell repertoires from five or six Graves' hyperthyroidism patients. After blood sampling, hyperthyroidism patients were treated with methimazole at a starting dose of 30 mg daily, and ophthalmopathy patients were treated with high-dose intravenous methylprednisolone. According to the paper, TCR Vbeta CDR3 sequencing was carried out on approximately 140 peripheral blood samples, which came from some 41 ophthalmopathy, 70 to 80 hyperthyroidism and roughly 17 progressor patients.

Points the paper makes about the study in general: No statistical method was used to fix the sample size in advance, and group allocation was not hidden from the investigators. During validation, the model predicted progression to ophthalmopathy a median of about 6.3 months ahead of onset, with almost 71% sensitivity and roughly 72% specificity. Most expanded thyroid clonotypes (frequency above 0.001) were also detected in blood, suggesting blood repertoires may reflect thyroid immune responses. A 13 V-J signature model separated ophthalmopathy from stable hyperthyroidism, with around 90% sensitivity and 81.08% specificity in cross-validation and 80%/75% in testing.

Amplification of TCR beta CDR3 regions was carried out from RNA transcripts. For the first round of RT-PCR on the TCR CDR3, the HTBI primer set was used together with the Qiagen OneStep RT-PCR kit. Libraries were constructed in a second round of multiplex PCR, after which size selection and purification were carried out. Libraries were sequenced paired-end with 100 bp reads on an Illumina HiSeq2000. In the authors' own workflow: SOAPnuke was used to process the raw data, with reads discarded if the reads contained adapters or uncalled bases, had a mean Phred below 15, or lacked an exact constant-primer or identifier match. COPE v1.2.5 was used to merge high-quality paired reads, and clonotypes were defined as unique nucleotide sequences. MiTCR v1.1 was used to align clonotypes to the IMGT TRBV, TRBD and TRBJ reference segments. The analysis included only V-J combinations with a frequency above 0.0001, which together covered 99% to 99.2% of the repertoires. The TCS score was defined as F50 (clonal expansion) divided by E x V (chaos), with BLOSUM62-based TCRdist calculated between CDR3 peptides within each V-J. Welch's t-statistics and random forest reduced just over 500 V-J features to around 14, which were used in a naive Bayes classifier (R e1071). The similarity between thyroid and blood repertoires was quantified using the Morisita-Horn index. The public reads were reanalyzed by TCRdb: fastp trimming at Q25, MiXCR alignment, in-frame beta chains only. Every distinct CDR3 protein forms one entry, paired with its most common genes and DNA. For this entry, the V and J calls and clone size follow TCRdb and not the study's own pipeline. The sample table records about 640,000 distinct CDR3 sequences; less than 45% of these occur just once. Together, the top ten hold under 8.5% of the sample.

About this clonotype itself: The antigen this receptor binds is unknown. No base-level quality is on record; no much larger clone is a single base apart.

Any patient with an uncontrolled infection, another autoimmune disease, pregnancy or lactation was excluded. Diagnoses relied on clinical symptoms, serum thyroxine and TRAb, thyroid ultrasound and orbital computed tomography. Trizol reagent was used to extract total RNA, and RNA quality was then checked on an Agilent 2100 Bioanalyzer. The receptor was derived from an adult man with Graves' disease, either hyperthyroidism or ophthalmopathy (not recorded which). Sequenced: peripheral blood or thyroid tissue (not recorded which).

For the CDR3, the sequence is CASSLELAGGYNEQYF. The bases are TGTGCCAGCAGCTTAGAGCTAGCGGGAGGCTACAATGAGCAGTACTTC. The chain links TRBV7-2 with TRBJ2-1; TRBD2 agrees with 11 junctional bases. The DNA matches TRBJ2-7 better at its end, which makes the J call doubtful. The CDR3 contains 16 residues, cysteine and phenylalanine counted. Only the CDR3 part of the read is kept: 48 bases, read in frame from the first base. CDR1 and CDR2, looked up from the germline V gene, are SGHTA and FQGNSA.